This is a list of T cell receptor beta chains from one sample in a study of response to subunit inactivated influenza vaccine. MiXCR, run by TCRdb on the RT-PCR reads, gives a single entry per CDR3 protein. This sample carries around 530,000 distinct CDR3 sequences, 16% of them seen once, and the ten largest clones take less than 4%. The sequencing here drew on CD4+ T cells sorted from PBMCs, taken around 25 months after vaccination. These receptors all come from a man between 50 and 75 years old who received an inactivated influenza vaccine. Both conserved end residues are part of each CDR3. D genes are given only for firm matches. Size tells how often a clone was seen (once, few, many) or the class of an expanded clone, and some rows leave it out.

14 | TRBJ2-3 | - | TRBV6-1 | - | CASSDGGRPDTQYF | TGTGCCAGCAGTGACGGAGGGCGCCCAGATACGCAGTATTTT
14 | TRBJ2-1 | many | TRBV29-1 | - | CSVMDTRSYNEQFF | TGCAGCGTTATGGACACCCGCTCCTACAATGAGCAGTTCTTC
13 | TRBJ1-2 | - | TRBV7-9 | - | CASNPSLDYGYTF | TGTGCCAGCAACCCGAGTCTGGACTATGGCTACACCTTC
15 | TRBJ1-5 | few | TRBV7-2 | - | CASSRGTGGNQPQHF | TGTGCCAGCAGCAGAGGGACGGGAGGAAATCAGCCCCAGCATTTT
13 | TRBJ1-4 | - | TRBV6-1 | - | CASGRTLGEKLFF | TGTGCCAGCGGGAGGACCCTGGGTGAAAAACTGTTTTTT
18 | TRBJ1-1 | many | TRBV12-3/TRBV12-4 | TRBD1 | CASSPADRGSRANTEAFF | TGTGCCAGCAGTCCCGCCGACAGGGGCAGTCGGGCGAACACTGAAGCTTTCTTT
17 | TRBJ2-3 | few | TRBV28 | - | CASSLASSVSNTDTQYF | TGTGCCAGCAGTCTGGCTTCTAGCGTTTCGAACACAGATACGCAGTATTTT
14 | TRBJ1-6 | - | TRBV19 | - | CASSILRGSSPLHF | TGTGCCAGTAGTATCCTCAGGGGATCTTCACCCCTCCACTTT
16 | TRBJ2-5 | few | TRBV11-2 | - | CASSRGASNRQETQYF | TGTGCCAGCAGCCGGGGTGCCAGTAATAGGCAAGAGACCCAGTACTTC
15 | TRBJ2-5 | - | TRBV20-1 | - | CSASIGGGPGETQYF | TGCAGTGCTAGTATCGGTGGGGGGCCTGGGGAGACCCAGTACTTC
14 | TRBJ1-2 | few | TRBV20-1 | - | CSATGTALNYGYTF | TGCAGTGCTACCGGGACCGCACTTAACTATGGCTACACCTTC
12 | TRBJ2-3 | few | TRBV5-1 | - | CASSLAVDTQYF | TGCGCCAGCAGCTTGGCTGTAGATACGCAGTATTTT
17 | TRBJ2-1 | - | TRBV7-2 | TRBD2 | CASSLGLAGVSYNEQFF | TGTGCCAGCAGCTTAGGACTAGCGGGAGTGTCCTACAATGAGCAGTTCTTC
14 | TRBJ2-1 | few | TRBV2 | - | CASSETRIDNEQFF | TGTGCCAGCAGTGAAACCAGGATCGACAATGAGCAGTTCTTC
13 | TRBJ2-2 | - | TRBV5-1 | - | CASSLSDSGELFF | TGCGCCAGCAGCTTGAGCGATTCCGGGGAGCTGTTTTTT
16 | TRBJ2-6 | few | TRBV19 | - | CASRAPGSSGANVLTF | TGTGCCAGTAGGGCCCCGGGGAGCTCTGGGGCCAACGTCCTGACTTTC
15 | TRBJ2-1 | - | TRBV29-1 | TRBD1 | CSVPDRGSRYNEQFF | TGCAGCGTTCCGGACAGGGGCAGTCGGTACAATGAGCAGTTCTTC
17 | TRBJ2-5 | few | TRBV4-3 | - | CASSQDFRPGEQETQYF | TGCGCCAGCAGCCAAGATTTCAGGCCGGGAGAACAAGAGACCCAGTACTTC
15 | TRBJ1-4 | - | TRBV18 | TRBD1 | CASSRDRGQNEKLFF | TGTGCCAGCTCTCGGGACAGGGGGCAGAATGAAAAACTGTTTTTT
16 | TRBJ2-1 | - | TRBV28 | TRBD1 | CASNTGQGARYNEQFF | TGTGCCAGCAACACCGGTCAGGGGGCTCGCTACAATGAGCAGTTCTTC
16 | TRBJ2-3 | - | TRBV2 | - | CASSDTPPFATDTQYF | TGTGCCAGCAGTGACACTCCCCCCTTTGCGACAGATACGCAGTATTTT
14 | TRBJ2-5 | - | TRBV5-1 | - | CASSSSGTQETQYF | TGCGCCAGCAGCTCATCCGGGACCCAAGAGACCCAGTACTTC
17 | TRBJ2-3 | - | TRBV7-9 | TRBD1 | CASSFLPGQGPADTQYF | TGTGCCAGCAGCTTCCTCCCGGGACAGGGACCAGCAGATACGCAGTATTTT
13 | TRBJ1-1 | few | TRBV12-3/TRBV12-4 | TRBD1 | CASSLGRGKTAFF | TGTGCCAGCAGTTTGGGCAGGGGGAAAACAGCTTTCTTT
15 | TRBJ2-7 | many | TRBV5-1 | TRBD1 | CASSGEGTGIYEQYF | TGCGCCAGCAGCGGAGAGGGGACAGGGATCTACGAGCAGTACTTC
17 | TRBJ2-1 | - | TRBV5-6 | TRBD2 | CASSLILTSGSADEQFF | TGTGCCAGCAGCTTAATTCTAACTAGCGGGAGTGCTGATGAGCAGTTCTTC
14 | TRBJ2-3 | once | TRBV11-1 | - | CASTQTSNTDTQYF | TGTGCCAGCACGCAGACCTCCAACACAGATACGCAGTATTTT
15 | TRBJ2-2 | - | TRBV19 | - | CASRLNPTRTGELFF | TGTGCCAGTAGACTAAACCCCACGAGGACCGGGGAGCTGTTTTTT
12 | TRBJ2-7 | few | TRBV6-6 | - | CASSGTGVHIDF | TGTGCCAGCAGCGGGACCGGGGTACACATTGACTTC
18 | TRBJ2-4 | few | TRBV28 | - | CASSLWTGDILAKNIQYF | TGTGCCAGCAGTTTATGGACAGGTGATATACTAGCCAAAAACATTCAGTACTTC
17 | TRBJ2-2 | few | TRBV10-3 | TRBD1 | CAITPAPGQENTGELFF | TGTGCCATCACTCCCGCCCCGGGACAGGAGAACACCGGGGAGCTGTTTTTT
15 | TRBJ2-7 | few | TRBV20-1 | TRBD2 | CSARSPSGGAGEQYF | TGCAGTGCTAGATCCCCTAGCGGGGGGGCTGGCGAGCAGTACTTC
14 | TRBJ1-6 | many | TRBV5-1 | - | CASSLIGDNSPLHF | TGCGCCAGCAGCTTGATAGGGGACAATTCACCCCTCCACTTT
17 | TRBJ1-4 | few | TRBV5-1 | TRBD1 | CASSLMDPGQGAEKLFF | TGCGCCAGCAGCTTGATGGATCCGGGACAGGGGGCTGAAAAACTGTTTTTT
13 | TRBJ2-3 | many | TRBV29-1 | - | CSVALADGDTQYF | TGCAGCGTTGCACTAGCAGATGGTGATACGCAGTATTTT
12 | TRBJ2-1 | - | TRBV24-1 | - | CATSTRYNEQFF | TGTGCCACCAGTACCAGATACAATGAGCAGTTCTTC
15 | TRBJ2-1 | few | TRBV12-3/TRBV12-4 | TRBD2 | CASSWPGLLGNEQFF | TGTGCCAGCAGTTGGCCGGGACTATTGGGCAATGAGCAGTTCTTC
15 | TRBJ2-3 | - | TRBV20-1 | TRBD1 | CSARDRQGPTDTQYF | TGCAGTGCTAGAGATCGACAGGGGCCCACAGATACGCAGTATTTT
15 | TRBJ2-7 | many | TRBV5-1 | TRBD1 | CASSFTQGAVYEQYF | TGCGCCAGCAGCTTCACACAGGGGGCAGTTTACGAGCAGTACTTC
14 | TRBJ2-1 | few | TRBV11-3 | - | CASSLDGLVNEQFF | TGTGCCAGCAGCTTAGATGGGCTAGTCAATGAGCAGTTCTTC
15 | TRBJ2-7 | - | TRBV7-9 | - | CASSPLQGPSSEQYF | TGTGCCAGCAGCCCGCTCCAGGGCCCCTCGAGCGAGCAGTACTTC